This T cell receptor (beta chain) comes out of a study of cytomegalovirus exposure and HLA in healthy donors. The PCR ran on 60 Vbeta and 13 Jbeta primers. Clones were read by immunoSEQ multiplex PCR, and TCRdb kept only the in-frame ones, dropping some. Found here are approximately 97,000 clones, nearly 80% of them singletons; the top ten hold over 4%. Whole-study results and caveats: Confirmation in vitro established that a few CMV-associated chains were specific for CMV antigens. The authors judged a highly shared variant cluster likely a sequencing artifact.

The sample holds one count of this clone. Its antigen remains unknown. Germline CDR1 is SGHDN and CDR2 is FVKESK. The trim removed 5 bases at V and 5 bases at J, leaving 5 bases unmatched. There are 14 residues in the CDR3. V is TRBV14 and J is TRBJ2-1; 8 bases map to TRBD2. The source is a woman aged 40-49 years in good health and CMV-seropositive. The sequencing input was PBMCs. CDR3 DNA: TGTGCCAGCAGCTTGAGCGGGAGACACAATGAGCAGTTCTTC. This encodes CASSLSGRHNEQFF.